The sequence of this T cell receptor beta chain was determined in a study of shared clonotypes between healthy human individuals. The CDR3 is 15 residues long. Germline-derived CDR1 and CDR2 are KGHSH and LQKENI. V dropped 2 bases and J dropped 2 bases, with 11 bases sitting between them. This table comes from immunoSEQ multiplex PCR, and its TCRdb copy is limited to in-frame clones, with some not included. Seen here are roughly 1 million clones, around three quarters observed once, and the top ten hold 0.4% to 0.55%. This clone was seen just once. The material sequenced was memory CD4+ T cells from PBMCs. Indicated subset: CD45RA-negative fraction. The receptor was isolated from a man between 18 and 29 years old in good health. Some clones in this sample may be carry-over from other donors' samples. The V gene is TRBV18, the J gene TRBJ2-3; D may be TRBD2 (7 bases). The CDR3 here is CASSPYRDYTDTQYF. DNA of the CDR3: TGTGCCAGCTCACCATACAGGGACTACACAGATACGCAGTATTTT.